This TCR beta chain was sequenced for a study of vaccination and CD4 T cells after COVID-19. As to treatment: roughly 10-day PBMC culture with coronavirus spike peptide pools or control peptides (ViraFEST assay). Remarks on this clonotype: No antigen is known for it.

The Oncomine TCR Beta short-read assay was applied to DNA of cultured CD4+ T cells. TCRdb ran MiXCR on the PCR reads and lists one entry per CDR3 protein. The table records 15,000 to 20,000 distinct CDR3 sequences, around 45% of them present only once. The CDR3 is made up of 13 amino acids. The germline V gene has CDR1 SGHAT and CDR2 FQNNGV. V shed 5 bases and J shed 0 bases, with 7 bases lying between them. The sequence was obtained from a human donor who had recovered from COVID-19. The sequencing used CD4+ T cells from blood, cultured in vitro, collected before SARS-CoV-2 vaccination. The chain joins TRBV11-2 to TRBJ1-2; no clear D gene. CDR3 coding DNA: TGTGCCAGCAGCCCCGGGCCTAACTATGGCTACACCTTC. It encodes CASSPGPNYGYTF.